This entry lists 20 T cell receptor beta chains sequenced from one sample in a study of PD-L1 blockade in urothelial cancer. Some clones are missing from TCRdb's copy, which holds only in-frame ones; the method was immunoSEQ multiplex PCR. The sample shows tens of thousands of clones, just over 85% of them seen only once. The material sequenced was PBMCs, taken around atezolizumab (anti-PD-L1) treatment. These receptors all stem from a man aged 45-60 years with urothelial cancer.

J is TRBJ2-5 and V is TRBV6-1; tentatively, D is TRBD2 (6 bases). V lost 8 bases and J 5 bases, leaving 15 bases between the germline ends. CDR1 is MNHNS and CDR2 is SASEGT in the germline V gene. This CDR3 has 13 residues. CDR3 loop: CASLLAFEETQYF. The DNA of the CDR3 is TGTGCCAGCCTCCTAGCGTTCGAGGAGACCCAGTACTTC.

The J gene is TRBJ2-2, the V gene TRBV28; TRBD1 aligns across 10 bases. CDR1 and CDR2 from the germline V gene are MDHEN and SYDVKM. The CDR3 is made up of 15 amino acids. Trimming at V came to 1 base and at J to 7 bases, leaving 3 bases not matched to a gene. CDR3 in amino acids: CASSLFGTGVGELFF. The CDR3 nucleotides are TGTGCCAGCAGTTTATTCGGGACAGGGGTCGGGGAGCTGTTTTTT.

This sequence joins TRBV2 and TRBJ2-5; TRBD1 matches 8 bases. J gave up 5 bases and V 5 bases, and 7 bases lay outside the gene matches. This CDR3 is 14 amino acids long. Germline lookup yields CDR1 SNHLY and CDR2 FYNNEI. DNA of the CDR3: TGTGCCAGCAGTAAGACAGGGGTGCAGGAGACCCAGTACTTC. It specifies CASSKTGVQETQYF.

The rearrangement links TRBV19 to TRBJ2-1, with D perhaps matching TRBD2 (5 bases). The germline CDR1 and CDR2 sequences are LNHDA and SQIVND (reference sequence). The CDR3 is made up of 14 amino acids. V dropped 1 base and J dropped 3 bases, with 7 bases sitting between them. The CDR3 region is CASSIGGNYNEQFF. The CDR3 bases are TGTGCCAGTAGTATAGGAGGGAACTACAATGAGCAGTTCTTC.

This CDR3 reads CASSGGYRVAYGYTF. For the CDR3, the DNA is TGTGCCAGCAGCGGGGGGTACAGGGTGGCCTATGGCTACACCTTC. This sequence joins TRBV9 and TRBJ1-2, with D possibly TRBD1 on 6 matching bases. The V end was cut by 3 bases, the J end by 4 bases, with 16 bases between. Germline-derived CDR1 and CDR2 are SGDLS and YYNGEE. The CDR3 consists of 15 residues. Full variable domain (rest looked up from reference TRBV9 and TRBJ1-2): DSGVTQTPKHLITATGQRVTLRCSPRSGDLSVYWYQQSLDQGLQFLIQYYNGEERAKGNILERFSAQQFPDLHSELNLSSLELGDSALYFCASSGGYRVAYGYTFGSGTRLTVV.

This clone was seen more than once but under ten times. CDR3 DNA: TGTGCCAGCAGTTTTCTACTCCCCATCTCCTACAATGAGCAGTTCTTC. This gives the protein CASSFLLPISYNEQFF. The chain is built from TRBV28 and TRBJ2-1; D gene ambiguous. The germline gives CDR1 MDHEN, CDR2 SYDVKM. The length of the CDR3 is 16 residues. V gave up 3 bases and J gave up 0 bases, with 12 bases separating them.

CDR3 DNA: TGCAGCGTTTCCCGGGACTTGAGCTCCTACAATGAGCAGTTCTTC. Translating it yields CSVSRDLSSYNEQFF. The chain employs TRBV29-1 and TRBJ2-1, with D maybe TRBD2 (6 bases). The CDR3 runs to 15 residues. Germline V CDR1 and CDR2: SQVTM, ANQGSEA. Between the trimmed V and J ends, which lost 5 bases and 0 bases, there was a span of 14 bases.

This rearrangement joins TRBV11-2 to TRBJ1-2; possible D gene TRBD1, 6 bases. The V end was cut by 0 bases, the J end by 8 bases, with 13 bases between. CDR3 length equals 14 residues. Germline CDR1 reads SGHAT; CDR2 reads FQNNGV. The CDR3 region has the DNA TGTGCCAGCAGCTTAGAGGCAGGGGTGGTAGGCTACACCTTC. Translated, it gives CASSLEAGVVGYTF.

This chain joins TRBV5-1 and TRBJ2-7; D is perhaps TRBD1 (5 bases). Germline assignment: CDR1 SGHRS and CDR2 YFSETQ. This CDR3 contains 12 residues. V shed 3 bases and J shed 3 bases, with 7 bases lying between them. CDR3 in DNA: TGCGCCAGCAGCTGGGGCGGCTACGAGCAGTACTTC. This encodes CASSWGGYEQYF.

V is TRBV7-3 and J is TRBJ2-2, with TRBD2 identical over 9 bases. V lost 2 bases to trimming and J lost 2 bases; unmatched junction nucleotides: 3. CDR3 length equals 16 residues. Germline V gene sequence: CDR1 SGHTA, CDR2 FQGTGA. Here the CDR3 reads CASSLPAGGNTGELFF. The CDR3 DNA follows: TGTGCCAGCAGCTTACCAGCGGGGGGCAACACCGGGGAGCTGTTTTTT.

The chain joins TRBV13 to TRBJ2-1, with D tentatively TRBD2 (5 bases). This CDR3 is 14 amino acids long. V was pared by 1 base and J by 7 bases, with 11 bases between. Per the germline V gene, CDR1 is PRHDT and CDR2 is FYEKMQ (reference sequence). The CDR3 sequence is CASSLVGRGNEQFF. Here the CDR3 DNA reads TGTGCCAGCAGCTTAGTAGGGAGAGGGAATGAGCAGTTCTTC. The full variable domain, rest sourced from reference TRBV13 and TRBJ2-1, is AAGVIQSPRHLIKEKRETATLKCYPIPRHDTVYWYQQGPGQDPQFLISFYEKMQSDKGSIPDRFSAQQFSDYHSELNMSSLELGDSALYFCASSLVGRGNEQFFGPGTRLTVL.

The chain links TRBV18 to TRBJ1-6; tentatively, D is TRBD1 (5 bases). The germline V gene has CDR1 KGHSH and CDR2 LQKENI. The CDR3 runs to 18 residues. V lost 0 bases to trimming and J lost 12 bases, with 24 bases between them. Here the CDR3 DNA reads TGTGCCAGCTCACCACCGTTTTCGGCAGGGTCCATTAAGGGACCCCTCCACTTT. Its translation: CASSPPFSAGSIKGPLHF.

The chain combines TRBV7-2 with TRBJ1-2; tentative D call: TRBD1 (5 bases). The CDR3 contains 14 residues. With 3 bases removed from V and 7 bases from J, the gap between germline ends came to 15 bases. Germline V gene data show CDR1 as SGHTA and CDR2 as FQGNSA. The CDR3 sequence is CASSLGQGSSGYTF. CDR3 bases: TGTGCCAGCAGCTTGGGCCAGGGTAGCTCTGGCTACACCTTC.

This clone was detected only a few times. The rearrangement links TRBV19 to TRBJ1-1; tentatively, D is TRBD1 (6 bases). CDR1 is LNHDA, CDR2 SQIVND, per germline (reference sequence). The CDR3 totals 13 residues. Trimming shortened V by 6 bases and J by 1 base, and 9 bases separated the two germline ends. CDR3 sequence (DNA): TGTGCCAGTAGCTCCAGGGGGAACACTGAAGCTTTCTTT. Protein sequence: CASSSRGNTEAFF.

The chain has TRBV5-6 and TRBJ1-1, with D perhaps TRBD1 (6 bases). The CDR3 length is 14 residues. The germline gives CDR1 SGHDT, CDR2 YYEEEE. V lost 4 bases and J 0 bases, leaving 10 bases between the germline ends. CDR3 in DNA: TGTGCCAGCAGCGGGGGCAGTCTGAACACTGAAGCTTTCTTT. It codes for CASSGGSLNTEAFF. Filled out from reference TRBV5-6 and TRBJ1-1, the complete variable domain reads DAGVTQSPTHLIKTRGQQVTLRCSPKSGHDTVSWYQQALGQGPQFIFQYYEEEERQRGNFPDRFSGHQFPNYSSELNVNALLLGDSALYLCASSGGSLNTEAFFGQGTRLTVV.

The V and J genes are TRBV5-4 and TRBJ2-1; D is possibly TRBD1 (6 bases). V was trimmed by 4 bases and J by 4 bases, leaving 15 bases between them. The CDR3 is made up of 15 amino acids. Per the germline V gene, CDR1 is SGHNT and CDR2 is YYREEE (reference sequence). The CDR3 sequence is CASSQTGTGYNEQFF. CDR3 DNA sequence: TGTGCCAGCAGCCAAACAGGGACGGGGTACAATGAGCAGTTCTTC.

This sequence joins TRBV10-3 and TRBJ2-1; 9 bases are a match to TRBD1. Germline values: CDR1 ENHRY, CDR2 SYGVKD. The CDR3 runs to 14 residues. V trimming: 6 bases; J trimming: 7 bases; junction bases outside the gene matches: 7. The CDR3 here is CAIRNGDRVNEQFF. CDR3 DNA: TGTGCCATCAGGAATGGGGACAGGGTTAATGAGCAGTTCTTC.

The V call is TRBV5-1, the J call TRBJ1-6, with D maybe TRBD1 (5 bases). V lost 4 bases, J lost 10 bases, and 18 bases lay in between. CDR3 length: 15 amino acids. Germline CDR1 SGHRS, CDR2 YFSETQ. CDR3 sequence (DNA): TGCGCCAGCAGCCCGGCCTGGCCCGGGGGATCACCCCTCCACTTT. It specifies CASSPAWPGGSPLHF.

The rearrangement links TRBV30 to TRBJ1-5; D is perhaps TRBD1 (5 bases). Germline V lookup: CDR1 GTSNPN, CDR2 SVGIG (reference sequence). There are 13 residues in the CDR3. V was shortened by 0 bases and J by 9 bases, with 12 bases between the two germline ends. CDR3: CAWSVPGTGPQHF. The CDR3 bases are TGTGCCTGGAGTGTACCAGGGACTGGGCCCCAGCATTTT. The variable domain in full, with the rest retrieved from reference TRBV30 and TRBJ1-5, is SQTIHQWPATLVQPVGSPLSLECTVEGTSNPNLYWYRQAAGRGLQLLFYSVGIGQISSEVPQNLSASRPQDRQFILSSKKLLLSDSGFYLCAWSVPGTGPQHFGDGTRLSIL.

This chain links TRBV30 with TRBJ2-7, with a weak D call TRBD2 (6 bases). Trimming stripped 8 bases from V and 4 bases from J, with 9 bases between. The CDR3 has 10 residues. The germline V gene encodes CDR1 GTSNPN and CDR2 SVGIG (reference sequence). The CDR3 protein is CAGGMYEQYF. Written as DNA, the CDR3 is TGTGCCGGAGGGATGTACGAGCAGTACTTC. The variable domain in full, completed from reference TRBV30 and TRBJ2-7, reads SQTIHQWPATLVQPVGSPLSLECTVEGTSNPNLYWYRQAAGRGLQLLFYSVGIGQISSEVPQNLSASRPQDRQFILSSKKLLLSDSGFYLCAGGMYEQYFGPGTRLTVT.